This T cell receptor (beta chain) was identified in a study of cytomegalovirus exposure and HLA in healthy donors (dated by TCRdb to the late 2010s). A note on the overall study: In an earlier analysis of under 600 of the donors, around 300 Gb of sequence data and 100 million or so unique TCR beta sequences from 150 million to 200 million T cells were reported. An early release covering about 600 HLA-typed donors comprised about 300 gigabases of sequencing data and about 90 million unique TCR sequences. Of the 350 to 450 genotyped donors, 75% to 85% were placed in the genetic ancestry cluster associated with self-reported Caucasian donors. The aim of the study was to test whether cataloging public T cell receptors could identify signatures of past pathogen exposure. The study used immunosequencing to profile the T cell repertoires of 666 subjects and linked those repertoires to cytomegalovirus serostatus. Besides the first cohort of more than 650 subjects, a separate validation cohort made up of 120 different subjects was used. The study combined high-throughput TCR immunosequencing, statistical association of individual TCRs with disease status, and machine learning to predict cytomegalovirus infection status. A later analysis re-analyzed previously published TCR beta repertoires from 550 to 700 donors and added high-resolution HLA genotyping to study TCR occurrence patterns. In the later analysis, no new phenotypic data were used to find candidate immune exposures; instead, reliance was placed on TCR beta sequences and their occurrence across donors. An earlier analysis of approximately 500 of the donors applied high-throughput TCR beta sequencing to assess whether each TCR beta V gene segment acted as functional or pseudogenic. Donor age, sex, ethnicity and CMV serostatus were collected together with the repertoire data. A later genetic analysis took genome-wide SNP genotypes for 398 of the 666 donors and used that subset as a discovery cohort. All discovery cohort repertoires had been generated using a single sequencing platform. HLA typing covered class I and class II loci at four-digit resolution. The number of donors typed differed by locus, with about 629-640 for A, B, C, DRB1 and DQB1, around 560 for DQA1, approximately 580 for DPA1, and around 460 for DPB1. A few DR-DQ haplotypes were handled as single units for association and clustering because linkage in the cohort was strong. Among roughly 370 genotyped donors of the cohort, an average of about 240,000 unique TCR beta nucleotide sequences were sequenced per donor, roughly 18% of them non-productive. What the study reported, not specific to this receptor: Most TCR sequences were observed very rarely across donors, whereas some public TCRs were present in many individuals. Specific HLA alleles were associated with 18,000 or so TCR beta sequences at a false discovery rate of 0.05 in a later analysis. In a later analysis, TCR association rates were found to vary across HLA loci, with the most associated TCRs seen for DRB1 alleles and the fewest for HLA-C alleles. Correlated functional status among segregating V segments might reflect linkage disequilibrium, but an unknown experimental factor could not be ruled out. The study gave a list of some 150 TCR beta chains associated with cytomegalovirus. A further reported finding was that TCR beta sequences accurately predicted the HLA-A and HLA-B alleles for most subjects in the first cohort. Because counts were too low, 15 or so rarely observed V segments, including chromosome 9 orphons, were excluded from the earlier analysis of 500 to 700 of the donors. In an earlier analysis of approximately 590 of the donors, most TCR beta V segments appeared in productive rearrangements about 90% or about 30% of the time, broadly matching IMGT annotations. The classifier was reported to diagnose cytomegalovirus status with high specificity and sensitivity in both the original and validation cohorts. Compared with equally common non-associated chains, HLA-associated TCR beta chains in a later analysis were more clonally expanded and had lower generation probabilities. The authors suggested that the approach could potentially be extended to other disease states and immunological phenotypes. According to a later analysis, most CMV-associated TCR beta chains appeared to be HLA-restricted, and the HLA associations seemed to be driven largely by CMV exposure. In a later genetic analysis, a missense DCLRE1C variant was associated with V-gene and J-gene trimming of TCR beta chains, and the association was replicated in an independent cohort. HLA typing was unavailable for some donors at each locus, so association tests used only the typed subset. Some IMGT-functional V segments, including TRBV6-2 and TRBV6-3, could not be distinguished by the 87-base-pair reads and were therefore excluded. When HLA alleles, especially DR and DQ, strongly co-occurred, TCR associations were difficult to assign to individual alleles. A cluster of highly shared sequence variants was judged likely to represent a technical artifact of the sequencing pipeline. The cohort was sequenced for TCR beta chains only, and without alpha or paired-chain data the features that could be detected were limited. Roughly uniform sequencing depth across donors was assumed in presence/absence analyses, although this assumption may not hold. Three of the identified cytomegalovirus-associated TCR beta chains were confirmed in vitro to be specific for cytomegalovirus antigens. Compared with the approximately 700-donor mean, donors in an Asian-associated ancestry cluster had fewer N-insertions in productive TCRs, according to a later genetic analysis. For the cohort, immune exposure information was limited to CMV serostatus. Several of the top co-occurrence clusters appeared to be linked to parvovirus B19, influenza, CMV and Epstein-Barr virus, according to a later analysis.

The cohort consisted of 650 to 700 healthy bone marrow donors. At the time of sampling, all cohort members were nominally healthy, though unrecorded immune exposures were likely present. The donor tested CMV seronegative, placing the donor among the 300 to 450 seronegative members of the cohort. A peripheral blood sample was provided by each donor, and peripheral blood mononuclear cells were used for TCR beta sequencing. The Qiagen DNeasy Blood Extraction Kit was used to extract genomic DNA from the blood cell samples. On this clone: The clone's antigen remains unknown. No much larger clone exists at a distance of one base, and base qualities are not known.

Including the terminal cysteine and phenylalanine, the CDR3 comprises 15 residues. CDR3 DNA only is kept here, 45 bases in frame from base 1. As encoded in the germline V gene (reference sequence), CDR1 is SEHNR while CDR2 is FQNEAQ. Compared with germline, V lacks 8 bases and J lacks 6 bases; bases without a gene match: 14. The library relied on the immunoSEQ multiplex PCR assay. For the multiplex PCR, a mixture combining 60 forward primers for TCR Vbeta segments and 13 reverse primers for TCR Jbeta segments was used. The CDR3 region of rearranged TCR beta genes was amplified from genomic DNA by a multiplex PCR assay. On the Illumina HiSeq System, the amplified TCR beta libraries were sequenced as 87-base-pair reads. As for the original processing: Across the 700 or so repertoires, a later analysis counted 80 million or so unique TCR beta chains, approximately 12 million of which were shared by at least two donors. To remove PCR and sequencing errors, raw reads were error-corrected and collapsed into unique sequences using a nearest-neighbor algorithm that merged closely related sequences. CDR3 sequences were aligned to IMGT reference sequences to assign V, D and J gene segments. For a sequence to be retained, a match of at least six nucleotides was required to both a V gene segment and a J gene segment. A rearrangement was called productive if the CDR3 had no stop codons and remained in frame with V and J, and every other rearrangement was called non-productive. CDR3 was defined by IMGT convention, running from the second conserved V-encoded cysteine to the conserved J-encoded phenylalanine. The earlier analysis of about 590 of the donors excluded sequences that lacked an unambiguous match to a single V gene segment. An earlier analysis of fewer than 750 of the donors called V segments functional above 56.7% productive rearrangements and segregating when the between-donor standard deviation exceeded 5%. A statistical classification framework was built for diagnosing cytomegalovirus status from the catalog of TCR beta chain sequences. In a later analysis, V and J genes were assigned by comparing TCR nucleotide sequences against IMGT/GENE-DB human TR gene sequences. A later analysis assigned CDR3 sequences and most-parsimonious VDJ recombination scenarios with the TCRdist pipeline. A later analysis defined each TCR beta chain by its CDR3 amino acid sequence plus V-gene family, and excluded reads lacking a unique V-gene family. As a way to deal with suspected cross-contamination and a sequencing artifact, a later analysis dropped nearly 600 nucleotide sequences that were highly shared and had low generation probability. In a later analysis, a clonal expansion index for each public chain was calculated from normalized within-repertoire ranks of inferred template counts. Generation probabilities in a later analysis came from a VDJ recombination model fitted to out-of-frame rearrangements, and those results were checked against IGoR. A later analysis scored TCR-TCR, TCR-HLA and TCR-CMV co-occurrence with hypergeometric tests, applying a repertoire-size bias correction to TCR pairs. In a later analysis, false discovery rates were estimated by permuting HLA or CMV assignments 20 times. A later analysis grouped co-occurring TCRs with DBSCAN, adding TCRdist sequence similarity when clustering within HLA-allele-positive subsets. Repertoires with fewer than 30,000 or more than 120,000 public chains, plus five repertoires with anomalous nucleotide sharing, were excluded from co-occurrence clustering. In its TCRdb copy, this immuneACCESS table keeps in-frame sequences only and misses some clones. Where compared with another copy, unresolved V genes explain less than half of these, and the others have no known cause. V and J calls and clone size are given by that table; D and trimming were obtained from the DNA. The sample profile shows about 180,000 clones; roughly 84% of them were found once. 1% to 1.5% of the sample belongs to the ten largest clones.

The clonotype comes from a boy aged 2 to 10 in good health and CMV-seronegative. Sequencing input: PBMCs. The V and J segments used are TRBV7-9 and TRBJ2-3, with 7 junctional bases fitting TRBD2. The CDR3 region reads CASAEPGGRLDTQYF. The nucleotide sequence reads as follows: TGTGCCAGCGCAGAGCCTGGCGGGAGACTGGATACGCAGTATTTT.